The 4 T cell receptor beta chains below come from one sample, sequenced in a study of blood T cell repertoires in COVID-19. TCRdb keeps only in-frame clones here, not all; method: immunoSEQ multiplex PCR. Found here are about 360,000 clones, 86% of them singletons; the top ten hold around 7.5%. The sample was peripheral blood. These receptors were collected from a woman in her sixties or seventies with COVID-19, enrolled during active disease.

As concerns this clone: Other nucleotide sequences in the sample specify the same CDR3. V and J are TRBV15 and TRBJ1-3; D is possibly TRBD1 (5 bases). This CDR3 comprises 14 residues. V lost 3 bases and J lost 3, with 9 bases in between. Germline assignment: CDR1 LNHNV and CDR2 YYDKDF (reference sequence). The CDR3 protein is CATSRDRGGNTIYF. DNA of the CDR3: TGTGCCACCAGCAGGGATAGGGGTGGAAACACCATATATTTT.

This rearrangement joins TRBV30 to TRBJ2-6, with D perhaps TRBD1 (5 bases). Trimming removed 8 bases at V and 4 bases at J, with 15 bases between. Germline V gives CDR1 GTSNPN, CDR2 SVGIG (reference sequence). This CDR3 is built from 14 residues. The DNA of the CDR3 is TGTGCCGGGGAAGGGGTTCCAGGGGCCAACGTCCTGACTTTC. Its translation: CAGEGVPGANVLTF.

V and J are TRBV5-1 and TRBJ1-2, with 7 nucleotides matching TRBD1. Germline CDR1 reads SGHRS; CDR2 reads YFSETQ. The CDR3 has 13 residues. With V trimmed by 3 bases and J by 5 bases, 4 bases remained unmatched. For the CDR3, the DNA is TGCGCCAGCAGCTCTGGACAGGTGTATGGCTACACCTTC. Protein product: CASSSGQVYGYTF.

The rearrangement links TRBV9 to TRBJ1-1, with no clear D. CDR1 and CDR2 (germline): SGDLS, YYNGEE. This CDR3 comprises 14 residues. V was pared by 1 base and J by 1 base, with 8 bases between. The CDR3 DNA reads TGTGCCAGCAGCGTACGGGGATCGAACACTGAAGCTTTCTTT. Amino acid sequence: CASSVRGSNTEAFF. The full variable domain, with the rest looked up from reference TRBV9 and TRBJ1-1, is DSGVTQTPKHLITATGQRVTLRCSPRSGDLSVYWYQQSLDQGLQFLIQYYNGEERAKGNILERFSAQQFPDLHSELNLSSLELGDSALYFCASSVRGSNTEAFFGQGTRLTVV.